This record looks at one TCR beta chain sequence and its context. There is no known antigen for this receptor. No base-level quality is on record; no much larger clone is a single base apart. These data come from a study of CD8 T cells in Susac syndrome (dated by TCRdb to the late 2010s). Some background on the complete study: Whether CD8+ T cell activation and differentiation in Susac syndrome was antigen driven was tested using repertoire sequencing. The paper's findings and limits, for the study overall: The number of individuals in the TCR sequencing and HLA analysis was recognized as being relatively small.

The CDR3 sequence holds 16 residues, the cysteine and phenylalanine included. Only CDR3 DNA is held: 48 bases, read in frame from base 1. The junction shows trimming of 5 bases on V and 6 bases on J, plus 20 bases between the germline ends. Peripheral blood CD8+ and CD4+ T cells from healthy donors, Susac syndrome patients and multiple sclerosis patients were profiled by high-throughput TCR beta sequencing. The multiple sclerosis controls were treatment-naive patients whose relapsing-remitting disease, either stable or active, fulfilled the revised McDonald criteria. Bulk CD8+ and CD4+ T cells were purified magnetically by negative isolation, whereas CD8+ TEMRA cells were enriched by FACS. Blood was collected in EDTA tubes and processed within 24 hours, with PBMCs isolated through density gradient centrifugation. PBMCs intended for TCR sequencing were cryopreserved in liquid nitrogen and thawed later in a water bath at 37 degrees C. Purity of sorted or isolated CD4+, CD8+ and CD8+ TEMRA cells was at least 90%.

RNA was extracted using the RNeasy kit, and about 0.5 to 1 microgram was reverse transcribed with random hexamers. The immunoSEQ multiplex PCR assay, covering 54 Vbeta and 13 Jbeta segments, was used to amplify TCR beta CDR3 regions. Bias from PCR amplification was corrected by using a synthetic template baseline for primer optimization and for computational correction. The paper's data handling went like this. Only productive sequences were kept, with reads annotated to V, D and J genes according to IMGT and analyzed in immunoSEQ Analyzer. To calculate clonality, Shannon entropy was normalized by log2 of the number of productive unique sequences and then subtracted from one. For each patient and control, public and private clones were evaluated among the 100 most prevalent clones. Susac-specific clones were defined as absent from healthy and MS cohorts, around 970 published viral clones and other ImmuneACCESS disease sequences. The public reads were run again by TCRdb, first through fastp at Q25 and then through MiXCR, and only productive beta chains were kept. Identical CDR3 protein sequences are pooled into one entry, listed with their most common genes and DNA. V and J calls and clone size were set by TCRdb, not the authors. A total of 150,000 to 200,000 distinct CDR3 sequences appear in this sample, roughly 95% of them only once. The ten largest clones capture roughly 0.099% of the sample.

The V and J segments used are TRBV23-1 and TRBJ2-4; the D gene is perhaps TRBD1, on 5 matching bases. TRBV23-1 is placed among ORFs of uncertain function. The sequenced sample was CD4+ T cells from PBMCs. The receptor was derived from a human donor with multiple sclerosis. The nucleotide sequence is TGCGCCAGCAGTGAAAAAAGGGGCCCGAGGAGAAACATTCAGTACTTC. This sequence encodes CASSEKRGPRRNIQYF.